This T cell receptor beta chain derives from a study of early T cells in non-severe SARS-CoV-2 infection. Overall study findings and caveats: Using VDJdb, the matching emphasized anti-spike CD8 responses while missing private and CD4 specificities.

This clonotype was counted ten times or more. Its specificity is not known. One entry per CDR3 protein results from TCRdb running MiXCR on the 5' RACE reads. The sample lists about 70,000 distinct CDR3 sequences; around 13% were seen once. V lost 6 bases, J lost 3 bases, and 5 bases stayed unmatched. The CDR3 covers 14 residues. The sample was whole blood. The receptor was derived from an adult who was a healthcare worker with PCR-confirmed SARS-CoV-2 infection or an uninfected control (not recorded which). The V gene is TRBV12-3 or TRBV12-4, the J gene TRBJ1-1; TRBD1 aligns across 9 bases. The DNA of the CDR3 is TGTGCCAGCAGCTCGGGACAGGGAGACACTGAAGCTTTCTTT. Residues: CASSSGQGDTEAFF.